The clone carrying this T cell receptor beta chain was seen just once. This sample was taken from a study of blood T cell repertoires in COVID-19. Study background: Whether acute or convalescent, the COVID-19 samples came from the United States, Italy and Spain. T cells, B-cell-depleted T cells, or PBMCs provided the cDNA or gDNA that served as material.

In germline, CDR1 is LNHDA, CDR2 SQIVND (reference sequence). V was clipped by 4 bases and J by 3 bases, with 9 bases between them. CDR3 length: 14 residues. Clones were sequenced by immunoSEQ multiplex PCR, and TCRdb holds only the in-frame ones, with some missing. This sample yields approximately 200,000 clones, of which just under 90% are seen a single time; roughly 6.2% belongs to the top ten. This clonotype was sampled from a man in his 60s who had recovered from COVID-19. Source material: peripheral blood. J is TRBJ1-4 and V is TRBV19, with D perhaps TRBD1 (6 bases). CDR3 DNA: TGTGCCAGTAGTAAGGGACACCCTAATGAAAAACTGTTTTTT. Its protein is CASSKGHPNEKLFF.